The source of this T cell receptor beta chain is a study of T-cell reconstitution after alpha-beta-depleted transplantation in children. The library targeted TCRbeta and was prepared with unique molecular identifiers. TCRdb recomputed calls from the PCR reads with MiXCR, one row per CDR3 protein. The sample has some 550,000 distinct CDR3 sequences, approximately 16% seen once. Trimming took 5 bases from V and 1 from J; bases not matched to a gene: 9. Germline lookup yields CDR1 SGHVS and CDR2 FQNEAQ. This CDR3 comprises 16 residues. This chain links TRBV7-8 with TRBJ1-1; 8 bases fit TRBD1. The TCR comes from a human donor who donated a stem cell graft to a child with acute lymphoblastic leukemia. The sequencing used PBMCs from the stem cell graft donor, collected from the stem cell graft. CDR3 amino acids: CASSPQGALANTEAFF. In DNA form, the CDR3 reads TGTGCCAGCAGCCCGCAGGGGGCGTTAGCGAACACTGAAGCTTTCTTT.